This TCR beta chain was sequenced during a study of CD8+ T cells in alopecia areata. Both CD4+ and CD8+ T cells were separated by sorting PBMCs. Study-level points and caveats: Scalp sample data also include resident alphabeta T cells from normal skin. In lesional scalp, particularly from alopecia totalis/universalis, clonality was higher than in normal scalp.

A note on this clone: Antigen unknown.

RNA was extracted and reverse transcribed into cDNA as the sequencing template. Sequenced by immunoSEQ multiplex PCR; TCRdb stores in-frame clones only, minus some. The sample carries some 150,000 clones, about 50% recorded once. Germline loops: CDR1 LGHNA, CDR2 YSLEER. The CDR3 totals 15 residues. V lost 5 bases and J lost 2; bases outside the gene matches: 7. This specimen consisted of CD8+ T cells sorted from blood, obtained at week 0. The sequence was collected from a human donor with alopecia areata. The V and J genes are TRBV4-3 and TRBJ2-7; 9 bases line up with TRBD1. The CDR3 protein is CASSAGTGIPYEQYF. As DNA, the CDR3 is TGCGCCAGCAGCGCAGGGACAGGGATTCCCTACGAGCAGTACTTC.